This is a list of T cell receptor beta chains from one sample in a study of beta chain features in type 1 diabetes. Clones were read by immunoSEQ multiplex PCR, and TCRdb kept only the in-frame ones, dropping some. The repertoire holds some 660,000 clones, with around 15% as singletons. Sequencing was performed on naive CD4+ T cells from blood. Source of these receptors: a man between 18 and 35 years old with type 1 diabetes. Each CDR3 is given with its conserved first and last residue. The order of the fields is J gene, D gene, clone size, V gene, CDR3 DNA, CDR3 protein. A D gene is named only where the DNA matches it firmly. Expanded clones get a size class; other rows say once, few or many, or leave the size out.

J gene: TRBJ2-7
D gene: TRBD2
clone size: .
V gene: TRBV5-1
CDR3 DNA: TGCGCCAGCTCTCAACGAATAGCGGGAGGGCCCTACGAGCAGTACTTC
CDR3 protein: CASSQRIAGGPYEQYF

J gene: TRBJ2-1
D gene: TRBD1
clone size: .
V gene: TRBV15
CDR3 DNA: TGTGCCACCAGCAGAGTAGGGACAGGGGCCTCCAATGAGCAGTTCTTC
CDR3 protein: CATSRVGTGASNEQFF

J gene: TRBJ2-7
D gene: TRBD1
clone size: .
V gene: TRBV2
CDR3 DNA: TGTGCCGGCTCCCGGGACAGACCCTACGAGCAGTACTTC
CDR3 protein: CAGSRDRPYEQYF

J gene: TRBJ1-2
D gene: .
clone size: few
V gene: TRBV5-6
CDR3 DNA: TGTGCCAGCAGCTTGGAGCAGGCCTATGGCTACACCTTC
CDR3 protein: CASSLEQAYGYTF

J gene: TRBJ2-7
D gene: TRBD2
clone size: .
V gene: TRBV30
CDR3 DNA: TGTGCCTGGAGTGTTCGGGGGGACTACGAGCAGTACTTC
CDR3 protein: CAWSVRGDYEQYF

J gene: TRBJ2-3
D gene: TRBD2
clone size: .
V gene: TRBV5-1
CDR3 DNA: TGCGCCAGCAGCTTGATTAGCGGGAGCCCCACAGATACGCAGTATTTT
CDR3 protein: CASSLISGSPTDTQYF

J gene: TRBJ2-2
D gene: TRBD2
clone size: .
V gene: TRBV5-1
CDR3 DNA: TGCGCCAGCAGCTTTAGGGACTATGGGAAAACCGGGGAGCTGTTTTTT
CDR3 protein: CASSFRDYGKTGELFF

J gene: TRBJ2-3
D gene: TRBD1
clone size: few
V gene: TRBV30
CDR3 DNA: TGTGCCTGGAGTGCCCCCTCGGGCAGGGGGTGGGGTGGTGATACGCAGTATTTT
CDR3 protein: CAWSAPSGRGWGGDTQYF

J gene: TRBJ1-6
D gene: .
clone size: .
V gene: TRBV9
CDR3 DNA: TGTGCCAGCAGCGTAGCGGGGACTCAAAGTTCACCCCTCCACTTT
CDR3 protein: CASSVAGTQSSPLHF

J gene: TRBJ2-3
D gene: .
clone size: .
V gene: TRBV6-4
CDR3 DNA: TGTGCCAGCAGTGACGGGGGACGTACAGATACGCAGTATTTT
CDR3 protein: CASSDGGRTDTQYF

J gene: TRBJ2-5
D gene: TRBD1
clone size: .
V gene: TRBV5-1
CDR3 DNA: TGCGCCAGCAGCCTTCCTGCGTCAGGGGGTGAGACCCAGTACTTC
CDR3 protein: CASSLPASGGETQYF

J gene: TRBJ2-2
D gene: .
clone size: few
V gene: TRBV7-2
CDR3 DNA: TGTGCCAGCAGCCTCCCATACCACCGGCCTTGGGAGCTGTTTTTT
CDR3 protein: CASSLPYHRPWELFF

J gene: TRBJ2-3
D gene: TRBD1
clone size: .
V gene: TRBV6-1
CDR3 DNA: TGTGCCAGCAGGGCCGGGACAGGGAAATCCGATACGCAGTATTTT
CDR3 protein: CASRAGTGKSDTQYF

J gene: TRBJ1-2
D gene: .
clone size: .
V gene: TRBV30
CDR3 DNA: TGTGCCTGGAGCGACGTTTGGCAAACCCCTAACTATGGCTACACCTTC
CDR3 protein: CAWSDVWQTPNYGYTF

J gene: TRBJ1-1
D gene: .
clone size: few
V gene: TRBV30
CDR3 DNA: TGTGCCTGGAGCCCCTTGCTGCTGAACACTGAAGCTTTCTTT
CDR3 protein: CAWSPLLLNTEAFF

J gene: TRBJ2-3
D gene: .
clone size: .
V gene: TRBV5-1
CDR3 DNA: TGCGCCAGCAGCTCGAGACGTGGGACAAGCACAGATACGCAGTATTTT
CDR3 protein: CASSSRRGTSTDTQYF

J gene: TRBJ2-4
D gene: .
clone size: .
V gene: TRBV27
CDR3 DNA: TGTGCCAGCAGTATAAGGACGGGATACGGGAACATTCAGTACTTC
CDR3 protein: CASSIRTGYGNIQYF

J gene: TRBJ1-6
D gene: .
clone size: .
V gene: TRBV7-2
CDR3 DNA: TGTGCCAGCAGCTTAGGGACAGTGCTTAATTCACCCCTCCACTTT
CDR3 protein: CASSLGTVLNSPLHF

J gene: TRBJ1-5
D gene: .
clone size: .
V gene: TRBV10-3
CDR3 DNA: TGTGCCACCATCCTAACACAGGGTAATCAGCCCCAGCATTTT
CDR3 protein: CATILTQGNQPQHF

J gene: TRBJ2-1
D gene: .
clone size: .
V gene: TRBV18
CDR3 DNA: TGTGCCAGCTCACGAACAGGTGGAGAAATTGAGCAGTTCTTC
CDR3 protein: CASSRTGGEIEQFF

J gene: TRBJ2-5
D gene: .
clone size: .
V gene: TRBV5-4
CDR3 DNA: TGTGCCAGCAGCTTAAACCGACAGCAAGCGGAGACCCAGTACTTC
CDR3 protein: CASSLNRQQAETQYF

J gene: TRBJ2-7
D gene: .
clone size: .
V gene: TRBV5-4
CDR3 DNA: TGTGCCAGCAGCCCGGAGGGGAATAGTCTGGTCCGCGAGCAGTACTTC
CDR3 protein: CASSPEGNSLVREQYF

J gene: TRBJ2-1
D gene: TRBD2
clone size: .
V gene: TRBV7-2
CDR3 DNA: TGTGCCAGCAGCTTCCTAGCGGGGGGGGCTGGTGAGCAGTTCTTC
CDR3 protein: CASSFLAGGAGEQFF

J gene: TRBJ2-5
D gene: .
clone size: few
V gene: TRBV9
CDR3 DNA: TGTGCCAGCAGCGTAGAGGGGACCCAGTACTTC
CDR3 protein: CASSVEGTQYF

J gene: TRBJ1-1
D gene: .
clone size: .
V gene: TRBV4-3
CDR3 DNA: TGCGCCAGCAGCCAAGATCCGGGGATGAACACTGAAGCTTTCTTT
CDR3 protein: CASSQDPGMNTEAFF

J gene: TRBJ1-1
D gene: .
clone size: few
V gene: TRBV9
CDR3 DNA: TGTGCCAGCAGCGTAGACCCGAAGAACACTGAAGCTTTCTTT
CDR3 protein: CASSVDPKNTEAFF

J gene: TRBJ1-5
D gene: .
clone size: .
V gene: TRBV7-9
CDR3 DNA: TGTGCCAGCAGCTTTCAGGGTAATCAGCCCCAGCATTTT
CDR3 protein: CASSFQGNQPQHF

J gene: TRBJ2-6
D gene: TRBD1
clone size: .
V gene: TRBV27
CDR3 DNA: TGTGCCAGCAGTCACGACAGGGGGTCCTCTGGGGCCAACGTCCTGACTTTC
CDR3 protein: CASSHDRGSSGANVLTF

J gene: TRBJ1-1
D gene: .
clone size: .
V gene: TRBV29-1
CDR3 DNA: TGCAGCGTGGGAAAACAGGGCCTTGAAGCTTTCTTT
CDR3 protein: CSVGKQGLEAFF

J gene: TRBJ1-5
D gene: .
clone size: few
V gene: TRBV5-1
CDR3 DNA: TGCGCCAGCAGCTCAGGGGTGCCCAATCAGCCCCAGCATTTT
CDR3 protein: CASSSGVPNQPQHF

J gene: TRBJ2-1
D gene: TRBD1
clone size: .
V gene: TRBV5-1
CDR3 DNA: TGCGCCAGCAGCTTAACCGCACAGGGGGCCGGAGAGCAGTTCTTC
CDR3 protein: CASSLTAQGAGEQFF

J gene: TRBJ1-1
D gene: TRBD1
clone size: few
V gene: TRBV15
CDR3 DNA: TGTGCCACCAGCAGAGTCTCAGGGGGCCGGGGCACTGAAGCTTTCTTT
CDR3 protein: CATSRVSGGRGTEAFF

J gene: TRBJ1-4
D gene: .
clone size: .
V gene: TRBV7-9
CDR3 DNA: TGTGCCAGCAGGGCAGGGGACTTCAATGAAAAACTGTTTTTT
CDR3 protein: CASRAGDFNEKLFF

J gene: TRBJ1-3
D gene: .
clone size: once
V gene: TRBV6-5
CDR3 DNA: TGTGCCAGCAGTTCGCGAAGCACCATATATTTT
CDR3 protein: CASSSRSTIYF

J gene: TRBJ2-3
D gene: .
clone size: .
V gene: TRBV21-1
CDR3 DNA: TGTGCCAGCAGATGGACTAGCCCCCTGGATACGCAGTATTTT
CDR3 protein: CASRWTSPLDTQYF

J gene: TRBJ2-2
D gene: .
clone size: .
V gene: TRBV14
CDR3 DNA: TGTGCCAGCAGCCAAGGTGTTGGCTTCGGGGAGCTGTTTTTT
CDR3 protein: CASSQGVGFGELFF

J gene: TRBJ2-2
D gene: TRBD1
clone size: .
V gene: TRBV14
CDR3 DNA: TGTGCCAGCAGCCGGGGACAGGGAACCGGGGAGCTGTTTTTT
CDR3 protein: CASSRGQGTGELFF

J gene: TRBJ2-3
D gene: TRBD1
clone size: few
V gene: TRBV7-9
CDR3 DNA: TGTGCCAGCAGCTCGGGACAGGGGGCAACAGATACGCAGTATTTT
CDR3 protein: CASSSGQGATDTQYF

J gene: TRBJ1-3
D gene: TRBD1
clone size: few
V gene: TRBV7-2
CDR3 DNA: TGTGCCAGCAGCCTGACAGGGAACATCCCTGGAAACACCATATATTTT
CDR3 protein: CASSLTGNIPGNTIYF

J gene: TRBJ1-2
D gene: .
clone size: few
V gene: TRBV6-5
CDR3 DNA: TGTGCCAGCAGTTACTCGAACTCAGTTGGCTATGGCTACACCTTC
CDR3 protein: CASSYSNSVGYGYTF

J gene: TRBJ2-7
D gene: .
clone size: .
V gene: TRBV4-1
CDR3 DNA: TGCGCCAGCAGCCAAGAAAGAGGACTCTACGAGCAGTACTTC
CDR3 protein: CASSQERGLYEQYF

J gene: TRBJ1-6
D gene: .
clone size: .
V gene: TRBV4-3
CDR3 DNA: TGCGCCAGCAGCCAAGATCGTACAGCCTCACCCCTCCACTTT
CDR3 protein: CASSQDRTASPLHF

J gene: TRBJ1-5
D gene: TRBD1
clone size: few
V gene: TRBV30
CDR3 DNA: TGTGCCTGGAGTGAGGGGGCAGGGCTGTATCAGCCCCAGCATTTT
CDR3 protein: CAWSEGAGLYQPQHF

J gene: TRBJ2-5
D gene: .
clone size: few
V gene: TRBV29-1
CDR3 DNA: TGCAGCGTCCAGGGGGGTAGGGGCCAAGAGACCCAGTACTTC
CDR3 protein: CSVQGGRGQETQYF

J gene: TRBJ2-1
D gene: TRBD2
clone size: few
V gene: TRBV6-1
CDR3 DNA: TGTGCCAGCAGTGGAACTAGCGGCGGCTTTAAGCAGTTCTTC
CDR3 protein: CASSGTSGGFKQFF

J gene: TRBJ2-6
D gene: .
clone size: few
V gene: TRBV7-2
CDR3 DNA: TGTGCCAGCAGCCCCGGGACTTTCTCTGGGGCCAACGTCCTGACTTTC
CDR3 protein: CASSPGTFSGANVLTF

J gene: TRBJ1-2
D gene: .
clone size: .
V gene: TRBV29-1
CDR3 DNA: TGCAGCGCTACCCCCCGAGGGCAGACTCGAAATGGCTACACCTTC
CDR3 protein: CSATPRGQTRNGYTF

J gene: TRBJ1-1
D gene: TRBD1
clone size: .
V gene: TRBV7-9
CDR3 DNA: TGTGCCAGCAGCTCCCAGACAGGGGGCTTTACTGAAGCTTTCTTT
CDR3 protein: CASSSQTGGFTEAFF

J gene: TRBJ1-2
D gene: .
clone size: .
V gene: TRBV5-4
CDR3 DNA: TGTGCCCGCGGGGACCGCTTCAACTATGGCTACACCTTC
CDR3 protein: CARGDRFNYGYTF

J gene: TRBJ2-7
D gene: .
clone size: few
V gene: TRBV15
CDR3 DNA: TGTGCCACCAGCAGAGATGAGGACAGTTCCTACGAGCAGTACTTC
CDR3 protein: CATSRDEDSSYEQYF

J gene: TRBJ1-3
D gene: TRBD1
clone size: few
V gene: TRBV30
CDR3 DNA: TGTGCCTGGGAACAGGGGGCTAGTGGAAACACCATATATTTT
CDR3 protein: CAWEQGASGNTIYF

J gene: TRBJ2-3
D gene: .
clone size: .
V gene: TRBV5-6
CDR3 DNA: TGTGCCAGCAGCGCGGCGCAGGGCTTACTACCCACAGATACGCAGTATTTT
CDR3 protein: CASSAAQGLLPTDTQYF

J gene: TRBJ2-3
D gene: .
clone size: few
V gene: TRBV6-6
CDR3 DNA: TGTGCCAGCAGTTACTCCCTGGTTACGCAGTATTTT
CDR3 protein: CASSYSLVTQYF